This T cell receptor beta chain was captured in a study of shared T cell receptors in the human thymus. In this sample, this clone turned up once. Trimming left V 6 bases short and J 5 bases short, with 12 bases between. The germline V gene has CDR1 SQVTM and CDR2 ANQGSEA. The CDR3 extends over 12 amino acids. Produced via immunoSEQ multiplex PCR; TCRdb's table is partial and in-frame only. The sample lists 700,000 to 750,000 clones; over 75% were seen once. The data also belong to a second study, concerning human thymus T cells. That source notes: Thymus tissue was removed during corrective cardiac surgery.

The rearrangement uses TRBV29-1 and TRBJ2-3; D possibly corresponds to TRBD1 (6 bases). The source of this sequence is a girl in the first two years of life with a congenital heart defect. Sample: thymocytes. The CDR3 DNA reads as TGCAGCGTACAGGGTCAGGGAGATACGCAGTATTTT. This sequence encodes CSVQGQGDTQYF.